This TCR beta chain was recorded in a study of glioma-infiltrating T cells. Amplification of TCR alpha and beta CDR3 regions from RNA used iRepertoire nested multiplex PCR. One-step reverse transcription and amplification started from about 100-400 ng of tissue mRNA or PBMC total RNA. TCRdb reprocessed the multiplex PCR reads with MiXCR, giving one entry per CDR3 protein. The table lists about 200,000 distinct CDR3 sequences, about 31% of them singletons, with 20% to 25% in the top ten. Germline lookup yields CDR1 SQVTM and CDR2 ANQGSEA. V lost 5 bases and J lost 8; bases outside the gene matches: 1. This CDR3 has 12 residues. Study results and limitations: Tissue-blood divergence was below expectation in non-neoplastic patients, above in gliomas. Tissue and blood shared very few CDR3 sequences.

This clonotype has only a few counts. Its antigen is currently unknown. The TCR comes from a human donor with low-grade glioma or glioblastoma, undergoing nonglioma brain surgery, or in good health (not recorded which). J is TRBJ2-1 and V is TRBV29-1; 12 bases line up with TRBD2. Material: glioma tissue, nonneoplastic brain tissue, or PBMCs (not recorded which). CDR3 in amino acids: CSVSSGRDEQFF. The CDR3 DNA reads TGCAGCGTTTCTAGCGGGAGGGATGAGCAGTTCTTC.